The T cell receptor beta chain under discussion was sequenced for a study of blood T cell repertoires in COVID-19. Study at large: T cells, B-cell-depleted T cells, or PBMCs provided the cDNA or gDNA that served as material.

Clones were sequenced by immunoSEQ multiplex PCR, and TCRdb holds only the in-frame ones, with some missing. The sample carries more than 350,000 clones, around 92% recorded once. The CDR3 loop spans 13 amino acids. Between the trimmed V and J ends, which lost 0 bases and 6 bases, there was a span of 8 bases. Germline CDR1 and CDR2: MNHEY and SVGEGT. The sequence came from a woman younger than 45 with COVID-19, enrolled during active disease. The specimen was peripheral blood. J is TRBJ1-2 and V is TRBV6-2 or TRBV6-3; no definite D call. This CDR3 is CASSYSTLDGYTF. CDR3 DNA: TGTGCCAGCAGTTACTCGACTTTGGATGGCTACACCTTC.